Below, 23 T cell receptor beta chains from the same sample are listed, as sequenced in a study of cytomegalovirus exposure and HLA in healthy donors. The PCR made use of 60 Vbeta and 13 Jbeta primers. The table came from immunoSEQ multiplex PCR; TCRdb's copy has only in-frame clones and leaves some out. In the table there are some 34,000 clones, approximately 67% of which are singletons. Sequenced: PBMCs. The receptors shown here come from a man in his forties or fifties in good health and CMV-seropositive.

This clone was found a few times. J is TRBJ2-5 and V is TRBV19; 8 bases line up with TRBD1. The CDR3 sequence is 16 residues long. In germline, CDR1 is LNHDA, CDR2 SQIVND (reference sequence). Trimming took 2 bases from V and 5 from J; bases not matched to a gene: 10. DNA of the CDR3: TGTGCCAGTAGTATATCCGGGCAGGGGGCACACGAGACCCAGTACTTC. Its translation: CASSISGQGAHETQYF.

This chain uses TRBV15 with TRBJ2-5, with TRBD1 matching 11 bases. Germline CDR1 is LNHNV and CDR2 is YYDKDF (reference sequence). V trimming: 8 bases; J trimming: 5 bases; junction bases outside the gene matches: 7. The CDR3 runs 14 residues. The CDR3 loop is CATGWGTGGETQYF. In nucleotides, the CDR3 is TGTGCCACCGGATGGGGGACAGGGGGGGAGACCCAGTACTTC.

The CDR3 spells CASSTSGGQETQYF. The CDR3 nucleotides read TGTGCCAGCTCGACTAGCGGGGGTCAAGAGACCCAGTACTTC. The chain links TRBV18 to TRBJ2-5, with 12 bases identical to TRBD2. This CDR3 region has 14 residues. In germline, CDR1 is KGHSH, CDR2 LQKENI. V lost 6 bases, J lost 2 bases, and 1 base stayed unmatched.

The chain links TRBV5-1 to TRBJ1-2; 8 positions match TRBD1. The CDR3 has 14 amino acids. The germline V gene encodes CDR1 SGHRS and CDR2 YFSETQ. J lost 2 bases, V lost 3 bases, and 3 bases had no gene match. CDR3 sequence: CASSSDRANYGYTF. CDR3 coding DNA: TGCGCCAGCAGCTCGGACAGGGCCAACTATGGCTACACCTTC.

The chain's CDR3 is CASSSPGQGYGYTF. DNA of the CDR3: TGCGCCAGCAGCTCGCCCGGACAGGGCTATGGCTACACCTTC. The chain couples TRBV5-1 to TRBJ1-2; the match to TRBD1 covers 8 bases. V lost 3 bases to trimming and J lost 4 bases; unmatched junction nucleotides: 5. This CDR3 spans 14 amino acids. In germline, CDR1 is SGHRS, CDR2 YFSETQ.

V and J are TRBV4-1 and TRBJ1-4, with 7 bases matching TRBD1. Trimming removed 5 bases from V and 10 bases from J; junction bases left unmatched: 4. This CDR3 has 12 residues. Germline CDR1 and CDR2: MGHRA and YSYEKL. CDR3 DNA: TGCGCCAGCAGCATCCCAGGGGGAAAACTGTTTTTT. Translating it yields CASSIPGGKLFF.

The chain employs TRBV18 and TRBJ2-7; D is undetermined. V was cut by 6 bases and J by 6 bases, with 12 bases left in between. This CDR3 spans 12 amino acids. CDR1 KGHSH and CDR2 LQKENI come from the germline V gene. The CDR3 sequence: CASSPSIVEQYF. CDR3 nucleotide sequence: TGTGCCAGCTCCCCCTCCATAGTCGAGCAGTACTTC.

The gene calls are TRBV19 and TRBJ1-4; no definite D call. V was shortened by 4 bases and J by 0 bases, with 15 bases between the two germline ends. The CDR3 consists of 17 residues. Looked up from germline, CDR1 is LNHDA and CDR2 is SQIVND (reference sequence). This CDR3 reads CASSKNSLPPTNEKLFF. The DNA of the CDR3 is TGTGCCAGTAGTAAAAACAGCCTACCCCCAACTAATGAAAAACTGTTTTTT.

The genes are TRBV19 and TRBJ1-5, with TRBD1 as a possible D gene (6 bases). CDR3 length: 17 residues. V was clipped by 7 bases and J by 5 bases, with 24 bases between them. Per the germline V gene, CDR1 is LNHDA and CDR2 is SQIVND (reference sequence). The CDR3 is CASTQGGALRIYQPQHF. CDR3 coding DNA: TGTGCCAGTACCCAAGGGGGGGCCCTCAGGATCTATCAGCCCCAGCATTTT.

The chain combines TRBV4-1 with TRBJ1-5; D gene ambiguous. V dropped 0 bases and J dropped 7 bases, with 10 bases sitting between them. The germline V gene has CDR1 MGHRA and CDR2 YSYEKL. This CDR3 is 14 amino acids long. The chain's CDR3 is CASSQEGGSQPQHF. The CDR3 DNA is TGCGCCAGCAGCCAAGAAGGAGGAAGCCAGCCCCAGCATTTT.

The chain carries TRBV5-4 and TRBJ2-5; D is undetermined. The germline gives CDR1 SGHNT, CDR2 YYREEE (reference sequence). The V end was cut by 1 base, the J end by 2 bases, with 6 bases between. The CDR3 extends over 13 amino acids. CDR3 region: CASSLLDQETQYF. CDR3 in DNA: TGTGCCAGCAGCTTGTTAGATCAAGAGACCCAGTACTTC.

V gene TRBV5-6 combines with J gene TRBJ2-7; 8 bases map to TRBD2. CDR3 length equals 16 residues. V was clipped by 2 bases and J by 6 bases; unmatched bases: 13. CDR1 and CDR2 (germline): SGHDT, YYEEEE. The CDR3, as DNA: TGTGCCAGCAGCTTTAGTGGGCGGGGGGACCGACGCGAGCAGTACTTC. Protein sequence: CASSFSGRGDRREQYF.

The rearrangement links TRBV6-6 to TRBJ1-2; TRBD1 matches 7 bases. Trimming at V came to 5 bases and at J to 9 bases, leaving 15 bases not matched to a gene. The CDR3 contains 15 residues. The germline gives CDR1 MNHNY, CDR2 SVGAGI (reference sequence). CDR3 coding DNA: TGTGCCAGCAGTGGATGGGACAGAAGGAGTGTAAGCTACACCTTC. This translates into CASSGWDRRSVSYTF.

The chain links TRBV5-6 to TRBJ2-1, with D maybe TRBD1 (5 bases). This CDR3 spans 13 amino acids. Germline CDR1 and CDR2: SGHDT and YYEEEE. V was pared by 0 bases and J by 4 bases, with 5 bases between. The DNA of the CDR3 is TGTGCCAGCAGCTTGGGACAGTACAATGAGCAGTTCTTC. Translation gives CASSLGQYNEQFF.

The J gene is TRBJ2-7, the V gene TRBV15; 8 nucleotides line up with TRBD1. J lost 5 bases, V lost 1 base, and 4 bases had no gene match. This CDR3 has 14 amino acids. The germline V gene has CDR1 LNHNV and CDR2 YYDKDF (reference sequence). CDR3 residues: CATSRVDRGHEQYF. Written as DNA, the CDR3 is TGTGCCACCAGCAGAGTCGACAGGGGACACGAGCAGTACTTC.

The chain couples TRBV5-1 to TRBJ2-1; 11 bases align to TRBD2. Germline V gene data show CDR1 as SGHRS and CDR2 as YFSETQ. With V trimmed by 2 bases and J by 6 bases, 7 bases remained unmatched. This CDR3 contains 16 residues. The CDR3, as DNA: TGCGCCAGCAGCTTAACCCCTAGCGGGGGGCCCAATGAGCAGTTCTTC. Translation gives CASSLTPSGGPNEQFF. The entire variable domain, with the rest obtained from reference TRBV5-1 and TRBJ2-1, is as follows: KAGVTQTPRYLIKTRGQQVTLSCSPISGHRSVSWYQQTPGQGLQFLFEYFSETQRNKGNFPGRFSGRQFSNSRSEMNVSTLELGDSALYLCASSLTPSGGPNEQFFGPGTRLTVL.

This clone was picked up a small number of times. The rearrangement links TRBV19 to TRBJ2-5, with D perhaps TRBD2 (6 bases). The CDR3 contains 14 residues. CDR1 LNHDA and CDR2 SQIVND come from the germline V gene (reference sequence). V lost 5 bases and J lost 0, with 10 bases in between. The CDR3 coding sequence is TGTGCCAGTAGTGCGGGACGTTACCAAGAGACCCAGTACTTC. Protein product: CASSAGRYQETQYF.

This clone was recorded a few times. The J gene is TRBJ2-7, the V gene TRBV27; maybe TRBD2 (7 bases). Germline lookup yields CDR1 MNHEY and CDR2 SMNVEV (reference sequence). V was cut by 5 bases and J by 7 bases, with 12 bases left in between. The CDR3 is 12 amino acids. CDR3 in amino acids: CASSAQGGEQYF. The DNA of the CDR3 is TGTGCCAGCAGTGCACAGGGAGGGGAGCAGTACTTC.

V is TRBV14 and J is TRBJ2-5, with a possible D match to TRBD1 (5 bases). V was clipped by 5 bases and J by 5 bases, with 15 bases between them. The CDR3 runs 14 residues. Germline V gene sequence: CDR1 SGHDN, CDR2 FVKESK. Here the CDR3 DNA reads TGTGCCAGCAGCGTAAGAACGACAGTGGAGACCCAGTACTTC. Its protein is CASSVRTTVETQYF.

The chain uses TRBV5-1 and TRBJ1-1; TRBD1 matches at 9 bases. This CDR3 spans 14 amino acids. Trimming cost V 5 bases and J 4 bases; bases outside gene matches: 6. Germline lookup yields CDR1 SGHRS and CDR2 YFSETQ. For the CDR3, the DNA is TGCGCCAGCAGAAGAGGGACAGGGACCACTGAAGCTTTCTTT. Translating gives CASRRGTGTTEAFF.

This clone showed up just once. V and J are TRBV5-6 and TRBJ2-5; TRBD1 matches at 12 bases. The CDR3 loop spans 17 amino acids. CDR1 SGHDT and CDR2 YYEEEE come from the germline V gene. After removal of 5 bases from V and 4 bases from J, the junction contained 12 bases not matched to a gene. The CDR3 is CASRTRDRGLRVETQYF. As DNA, the CDR3 is TGTGCCAGCAGAACCCGGGACAGGGGGCTTCGGGTAGAGACCCAGTACTTC.

This clone was seen a handful of times. The V gene is TRBV5-8, the J gene TRBJ1-2; D call uncertain. V lost 0 bases and J 6 bases, leaving 24 bases between the germline ends. The CDR3 spans 18 residues. CDR1 SGHTS and CDR2 YDEGEE come from the germline V gene. CDR3 sequence reads: CASSLGFQGRGPRNGYTF. The CDR3 DNA is TGTGCCAGCAGCTTGGGATTCCAAGGTCGGGGTCCCAGGAATGGCTACACCTTC.

The chain combines TRBV2 with TRBJ1-5; D gene ambiguous. The CDR3 extends over 14 amino acids. Germline V gene sequence: CDR1 SNHLY, CDR2 FYNNEI. The ends were cut back, 6 bases at V and 0 bases at J, with 9 bases in the middle. This CDR3 reads CASSRRGSNQPQHF. DNA for the CDR3: TGTGCCAGCAGCAGGCGGGGTAGCAATCAGCCCCAGCATTTT.